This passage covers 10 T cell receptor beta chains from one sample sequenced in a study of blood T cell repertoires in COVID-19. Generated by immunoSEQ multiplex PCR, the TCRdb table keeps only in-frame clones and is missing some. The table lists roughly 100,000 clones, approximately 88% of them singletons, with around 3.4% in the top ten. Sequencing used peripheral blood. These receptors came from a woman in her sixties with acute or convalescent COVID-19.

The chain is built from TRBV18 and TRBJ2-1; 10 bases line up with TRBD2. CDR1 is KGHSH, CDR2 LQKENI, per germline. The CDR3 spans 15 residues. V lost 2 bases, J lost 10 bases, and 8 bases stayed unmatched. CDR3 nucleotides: TGTGCCAGCTCACCATTTCTAGCGGGAGCGGGAGAGCAGTTCTTC. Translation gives CASSPFLAGAGEQFF.

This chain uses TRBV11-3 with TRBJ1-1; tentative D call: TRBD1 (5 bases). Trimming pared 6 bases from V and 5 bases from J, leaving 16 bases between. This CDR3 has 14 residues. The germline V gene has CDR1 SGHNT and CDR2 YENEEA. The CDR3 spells CASSYRPQVTEAFF. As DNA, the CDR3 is TGTGCCAGCAGTTACAGGCCCCAGGTTACTGAAGCTTTCTTT.

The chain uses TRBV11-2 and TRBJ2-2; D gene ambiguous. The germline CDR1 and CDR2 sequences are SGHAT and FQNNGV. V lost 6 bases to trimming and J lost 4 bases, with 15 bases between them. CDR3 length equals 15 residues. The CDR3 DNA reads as TGTGCCAGCAGATGGTCCCGGGTTGGCACCGGGGAGCTGTTTTTT. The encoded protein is CASRWSRVGTGELFF. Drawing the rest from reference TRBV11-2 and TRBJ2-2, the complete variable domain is EAGVAQSPRYKIIEKRQSVAFWCNPISGHATLYWYQQILGQGPKLLIQFQNNGVVDDSQLPKDRFSAERLKGVDSTLKIQPAKLEDSAVYLCASRWSRVGTGELFFGEGSRLTVL.

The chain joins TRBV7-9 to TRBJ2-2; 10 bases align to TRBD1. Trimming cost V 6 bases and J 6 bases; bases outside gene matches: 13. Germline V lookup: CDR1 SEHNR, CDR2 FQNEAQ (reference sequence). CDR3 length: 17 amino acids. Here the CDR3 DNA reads TGTGCCAGCAGAAGTTGGGGGACAGGGGAAAAGGCCGGGGAGCTGTTTTTT. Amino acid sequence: CASRSWGTGEKAGELFF.

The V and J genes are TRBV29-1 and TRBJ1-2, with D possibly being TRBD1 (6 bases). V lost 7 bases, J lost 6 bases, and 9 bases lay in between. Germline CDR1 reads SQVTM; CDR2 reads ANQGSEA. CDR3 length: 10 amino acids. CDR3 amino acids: CSAGHDGYTF. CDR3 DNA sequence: TGCAGCGCGGGACATGATGGCTACACCTTC.

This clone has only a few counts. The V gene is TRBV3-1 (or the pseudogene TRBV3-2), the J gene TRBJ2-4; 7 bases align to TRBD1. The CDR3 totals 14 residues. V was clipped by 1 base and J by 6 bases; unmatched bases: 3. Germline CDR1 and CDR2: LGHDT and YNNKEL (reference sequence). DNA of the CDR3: TGTGCCAGCAGCCAAGCGGGACAGCTAAACATTCAGTACTTC. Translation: CASSQAGQLNIQYF.

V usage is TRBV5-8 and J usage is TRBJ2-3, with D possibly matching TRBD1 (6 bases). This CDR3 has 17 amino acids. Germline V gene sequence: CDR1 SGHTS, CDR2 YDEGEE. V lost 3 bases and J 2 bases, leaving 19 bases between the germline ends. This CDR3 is CASSYSPTGRYTDTQYF. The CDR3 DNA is TGTGCCAGCAGCTATTCCCCGACAGGAAGATACACAGATACGCAGTATTTT.

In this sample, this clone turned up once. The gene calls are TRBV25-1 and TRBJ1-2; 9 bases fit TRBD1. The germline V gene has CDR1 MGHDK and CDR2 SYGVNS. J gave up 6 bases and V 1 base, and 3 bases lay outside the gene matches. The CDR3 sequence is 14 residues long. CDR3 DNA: TGTGCCAGCAGTGAATTTGGGACAGGGAATGGCTACACCTTC. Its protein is CASSEFGTGNGYTF.

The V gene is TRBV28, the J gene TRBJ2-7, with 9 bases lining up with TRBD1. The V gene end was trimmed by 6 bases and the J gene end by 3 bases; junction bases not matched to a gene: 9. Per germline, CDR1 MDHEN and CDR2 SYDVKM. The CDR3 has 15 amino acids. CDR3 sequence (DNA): TGTGCCAGCAGCCCCCGGCCGGGACAGGGCTACGAGCAGTACTTC. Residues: CASSPRPGQGYEQYF.

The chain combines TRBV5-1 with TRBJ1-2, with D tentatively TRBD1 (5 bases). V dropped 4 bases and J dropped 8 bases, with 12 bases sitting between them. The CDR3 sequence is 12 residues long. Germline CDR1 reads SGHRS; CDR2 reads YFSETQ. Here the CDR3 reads CASSPRGGGYTF. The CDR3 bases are TGCGCCAGCAGCCCGCGGGGGGGAGGCTACACCTTC.